Shown below are 9 T cell receptor beta chains from a single sample sequenced in a study of early T cells in non-severe SARS-CoV-2 infection. Using its own MiXCR run on the 5' RACE reads, TCRdb lists one record per CDR3 protein. The sample contains 70,000 or so distinct CDR3 sequences, about a tenth of which appear only once. Sequencing was carried out using whole blood. The receptors originated from an adult who was a healthcare worker with PCR-confirmed SARS-CoV-2 infection or an uninfected control (not recorded which).

There are a few counts of this clonotype. The V gene is TRBV5-1, the J gene TRBJ2-3; the D is unclear. This CDR3 is 12 amino acids long. Germline CDR1 reads SGHRS; CDR2 reads YFSETQ. Trimming removed 5 bases at V and 4 bases at J, with 8 bases between. The CDR3, as DNA: TGCGCCAGCAGAATGGTAGCAGATACGCAGTATTTT. Protein: CASRMVADTQYF.

V and J are TRBV6-2 or TRBV6-3 and TRBJ1-6, with D possibly TRBD1 on 5 matching bases. Germline CDR1 MNHEY, CDR2 SVGEGT. There are 15 residues in the CDR3. The V gene lost 0 bases and the J gene lost 10 bases, with 13 bases spanning the gap. The CDR3 DNA is TGTGCCAGCAGTTACTCGGACAAGCCGGGATCACCCCTCCACTTT. The encoded protein is CASSYSDKPGSPLHF.

This clonotype was seen repeatedly, ten times or more. This chain joins TRBV12-3 or TRBV12-4 and TRBJ1-5; D might be TRBD1 (5 bases). Trimming took 3 bases from V and 7 from J, leaving 13 bases between them. This CDR3 is built from 14 residues. CDR3 loop: CASSFANRGQPQHF. The CDR3 DNA follows: TGTGCCAGCAGTTTCGCCAATAGGGGACAGCCCCAGCATTTT.

As DNA, the CDR3 is TGTGCCAGCAGCCTGACCAGCGGTGAACAGTTCTTC. Its translation: CASSLTSGEQFF. The V call is TRBV3-1, the J call TRBJ2-1, with a tentative D call TRBD2 (5 bases). V lost 4 bases to trimming and J lost 13 bases, with 14 bases between them. Germline loops: CDR1 LGHDT, CDR2 YNNKEL (reference sequence). The CDR3 has 12 amino acids.

The chain uses TRBV2 and TRBJ2-5; D is perhaps TRBD1 or TRBD2 (5 bases each). Germline CDR1 reads SNHLY; CDR2 reads FYNNEI. Trimming cost V 8 bases and J 4 bases, with 11 bases left between them. The CDR3 consists of 12 residues. The CDR3, as DNA: TGTGCCAGCTCATGGGACCGAGAGACCCAGTACTTC. This encodes CASSWDRETQYF.

This clonotype was seen ten or more times. This chain uses TRBV7-9 with TRBJ2-2; the D is unclear. V shed 6 bases and J shed 7 bases, with 6 bases lying between them. The CDR3 has 11 amino acids. Looked up from germline, CDR1 is SEHNR and CDR2 is FQNEAQ (reference sequence). CDR3 in amino acids: CASSNFGELFF. The CDR3 DNA is TGTGCCAGCAGTAATTTCGGGGAGCTGTTTTTT.

V is TRBV7-2 and J is TRBJ2-5; the D is unclear. The CDR3 consists of 15 residues. V was cut by 0 bases and J by 5 bases, with 13 bases left in between. Germline values: CDR1 SGHTA, CDR2 FQGNSA. CDR3 protein: CASSLAGLVGETQYF. The CDR3 coding sequence is TGTGCCAGCAGCTTAGCGGGGTTGGTGGGGGAGACCCAGTACTTC.

In this sample, this clonotype turned up a few times. CDR3 loop: CASSLEVGPGIQYF. The DNA for the CDR3 is TGTGCCAGCAGCTTAGAGGTGGGGCCGGGCATTCAGTACTTC. The chain employs TRBV11-2 and TRBJ2-4; maybe TRBD1 (5 bases). The CDR3 is 14 amino acids. In germline, CDR1 is SGHAT, CDR2 FQNNGV. Trimming removed 0 bases from V and 9 bases from J, with 12 bases in between.

This chain joins TRBV19 and TRBJ1-5; maybe TRBD1 (5 bases). Trimming stripped 11 bases from V and 4 bases from J, with 15 bases between. Germline loops: CDR1 LNHDA, CDR2 SQIVND (reference sequence). This CDR3 contains 13 residues. The CDR3 DNA reads TGTGCCCCCCAGGGAAGTAGGAATCAGCCCCAGCATTTT. Its translation: CAPQGSRNQPQHF.